The T cell receptor (beta chain) described here comes from a study of blood T cell repertoires in COVID-19. TCRdb keeps only in-frame clones here, not all; method: immunoSEQ multiplex PCR. The sample includes 360,000 or so clones, approximately 89% seen only once; the top ten take approximately 4.1%. Between the trimmed V and J ends, which lost 6 bases and 6 bases, there was a span of 15 bases. CDR1 is SNHLY, CDR2 FYNNEI, per germline. This CDR3 region has 14 residues. The chain carries TRBV2 and TRBJ1-5; D is possibly TRBD1 (6 bases). This clonotype was obtained from a woman aged 55-70 years with COVID-19, enrolled during active disease. Material for sequencing was peripheral blood. CDR3 protein: CASSEQGTPQPQHF. CDR3 sequence (DNA): TGTGCCAGCAGCGAACAGGGAACCCCTCAGCCCCAGCATTTT.